Listed below are T cell receptor beta chains from one sample, sequenced in a study of blood T cell repertoires in COVID-19. The table came from immunoSEQ multiplex PCR; TCRdb's copy has only in-frame clones and leaves some out. The sample contains fewer than 300,000 clones, around four fifths of which appear only once. Sequences were obtained from peripheral blood. The receptors originated from a woman in her forties or fifties who had recovered from COVID-19. CDR3s include the opening cysteine and the closing phenylalanine or tryptophan. A D gene is named only where the DNA matches it firmly. A clone size is listed for some rows: how often the clone was seen (once, few, many), or a class if it is expanded.

j_gene: TRBJ1-1
abundance: .
v_gene: TRBV11-2
d_gene: .
CDR3nt: TGTGCCAGCAGCACCTCGACAGGAGCGTTTGCTTTCTTT
CDR3aa: CASSTSTGAFAFF

j_gene: TRBJ1-5
abundance: .
v_gene: TRBV27
d_gene: .
CDR3nt: TGTGCCAGCAGTTTATCCGGCAATCAGCCCCAGCATTTT
CDR3aa: CASSLSGNQPQHF

j_gene: TRBJ2-1
abundance: .
v_gene: TRBV7-6
d_gene: TRBD1
CDR3nt: TGTGCCAGCAGCTTAGCGCCGCCCATAGGGACAGGGGGTTACCATGAGCAGTTCTTC
CDR3aa: CASSLAPPIGTGGYHEQFF

j_gene: TRBJ2-7
abundance: .
v_gene: TRBV6-2/TRBV6-3
d_gene: TRBD2
CDR3nt: TGTGCCAGCAGTCGGGCTAGCGGGAGAGCATACGAGCAGTACTTC
CDR3aa: CASSRASGRAYEQYF

j_gene: TRBJ2-1
abundance: .
v_gene: TRBV11-1
d_gene: .
CDR3nt: TGTGCCAGCAGCTCCCCCGGGTGGCAGAGCCCGGGTGAGCAGTTCTTC
CDR3aa: CASSSPGWQSPGEQFF

j_gene: TRBJ2-7
abundance: .
v_gene: TRBV27
d_gene: .
CDR3nt: TGTGCCAGCAGCCCGGGGGAGAGTTTCTACTACGAGCAGTACTTC
CDR3aa: CASSPGESFYYEQYF

j_gene: TRBJ2-2
abundance: .
v_gene: TRBV19
d_gene: .
CDR3nt: TGTGCCAGTAGTATAGATGGACGGGGAAACACCGGGGAGCTGTTTTTT
CDR3aa: CASSIDGRGNTGELFF

j_gene: TRBJ1-3
abundance: .
v_gene: TRBV10-3
d_gene: TRBD1
CDR3nt: TGTGCCATCCAACCACAGGGGCGCCCCTCTGGAAACACCATATATTTT
CDR3aa: CAIQPQGRPSGNTIYF

j_gene: TRBJ2-1
abundance: .
v_gene: TRBV3-1/TRBV3-2
d_gene: TRBD2
CDR3nt: TGTGCCAGCAGCCAAGATCTTGCGGGAGAGAGCTCCTACAATGAGCAGTTCTTC
CDR3aa: CASSQDLAGESSYNEQFF

j_gene: TRBJ1-1
abundance: .
v_gene: TRBV11-3
d_gene: .
CDR3nt: TGTGCCAGCAGCTTGGAGGGACCGAACACTGAAGCTTTCTTT
CDR3aa: CASSLEGPNTEAFF

j_gene: TRBJ1-1
abundance: .
v_gene: TRBV5-1
d_gene: TRBD1
CDR3nt: TGCGCCAGCAGCAAGACAGGGGGTGGGACTGAAGCTTTCTTT
CDR3aa: CASSKTGGGTEAFF

j_gene: TRBJ2-7
abundance: .
v_gene: TRBV20-1
d_gene: .
CDR3nt: TGCAGTGCTAGGGTCCGGGGCGAGCAGTACTTC
CDR3aa: CSARVRGEQYF

j_gene: TRBJ2-5
abundance: .
v_gene: TRBV6-2/TRBV6-3
d_gene: .
CDR3nt: TGTGCCAGCAGTTGGGACATTCCGGCGACCCAGTACTTC
CDR3aa: CASSWDIPATQYF

j_gene: TRBJ1-2
abundance: .
v_gene: TRBV2
d_gene: .
CDR3nt: TGTGCCAGCAGTCCGTTGGGAGGGCCCTATGGCTACACCTTC
CDR3aa: CASSPLGGPYGYTF

j_gene: TRBJ1-4
abundance: once
v_gene: TRBV29-1
d_gene: .
CDR3nt: TGCAGCGTTGATGGAGGGGCAGGCGGAAAACTGTTTTTT
CDR3aa: CSVDGGAGGKLFF

j_gene: TRBJ1-5
abundance: .
v_gene: TRBV28
d_gene: .
CDR3nt: TGTGCCAGCAGTACCGAGGGATTAGGGAATCAGCCCCAGCATTTT
CDR3aa: CASSTEGLGNQPQHF

j_gene: TRBJ2-3
abundance: .
v_gene: TRBV6-1
d_gene: .
CDR3nt: TGTGCCAGCAGTGAAAATTTTGGGGGGTTTGATACGCAGTATTTT
CDR3aa: CASSENFGGFDTQYF

j_gene: TRBJ2-5
abundance: few
v_gene: TRBV10-3
d_gene: TRBD2
CDR3nt: TGTGCCATCAGTGGTTCGGGGGGAGGGCCTATAGAGACCCAGTACTTC
CDR3aa: CAISGSGGGPIETQYF

j_gene: TRBJ2-1
abundance: .
v_gene: TRBV4-1
d_gene: .
CDR3nt: TGCGCCAGCAGCCAACTAGCCTCCTACAATGAGCAGTTCTTC
CDR3aa: CASSQLASYNEQFF

j_gene: TRBJ2-6
abundance: once
v_gene: TRBV30
d_gene: .
CDR3nt: TGTGCCTGGAGTGTAAGCTTCTCTGGGGCCAACGTCCTGACTTTC
CDR3aa: CAWSVSFSGANVLTF

j_gene: TRBJ2-2
abundance: .
v_gene: TRBV29-1
d_gene: TRBD2
CDR3nt: TGCAGCGTTGCCGTAGGGAGGGTTACCGGGGAGCTGTTTTTT
CDR3aa: CSVAVGRVTGELFF

j_gene: TRBJ2-5
abundance: .
v_gene: TRBV28
d_gene: .
CDR3nt: TGTGCCAGCAAAAAAGGGAACCCGGGGGAGACCCAGTACTTC
CDR3aa: CASKKGNPGETQYF

j_gene: TRBJ2-1
abundance: .
v_gene: TRBV5-5
d_gene: TRBD1
CDR3nt: TGTGCCAGCCAAACAGGGGGCTACAATGAGCAGTTCTTC
CDR3aa: CASQTGGYNEQFF